This TCR beta chain originates from a study of T cells in localized non-small cell lung cancer. Here immunoSEQ multiplex PCR was the method, and the copy in TCRdb shows in-frame clones only, minus some. The repertoire has some 10,000 clones, 70% to 90% of them found once; the top ten carry 8.6%. V trimming: 3 bases; J trimming: 4 bases; junction bases outside the gene matches: 9. The CDR3 extends over 16 amino acids. CDR1 and CDR2 (germline): SGHRS, YFSETQ. This chain links TRBV5-1 with TRBJ2-1, with 8 bases lining up with TRBD2. This receptor was obtained from a male donor at least 60 years old with stage III lung adenocarcinoma. This specimen consisted of peripheral blood, obtained before any cancer treatment. CDR3 DNA: TGCGCCAGCAGCTCCACCCGGGGGGGTGCATACAATGAGCAGTTCTTC. Protein sequence: CASSSTRGGAYNEQFF.